What follows are 30 T cell receptor beta chains derived from one specimen sequenced in a study of response to subunit inactivated influenza vaccine. TCRdb reprocessed the RT-PCR reads via MiXCR and lists one record per CDR3 protein. The table records approximately 500,000 distinct CDR3 sequences, 10% to 15% of them present only once. Material: PBMCs from blood, obtained about 6 weeks after vaccination. The receptors were sampled from a man aged 45-60 years who received an inactivated influenza vaccine.

In its sample, this clonotype was seen a few times. This chain links TRBV28 with TRBJ2-2; no definite D call. V was pared by 1 base and J by 6 bases, with 9 bases between. The germline gives CDR1 MDHEN, CDR2 SYDVKM. The CDR3 has 14 residues. Here the CDR3 reads CASSLSLGAGELFF. CDR3 coding DNA: TGTGCCAGCAGTTTATCTCTTGGAGCCGGGGAGCTGTTTTTT.

This clonotype was observed a few times. The J gene is TRBJ1-1, the V gene TRBV29-1; D remains unclear. V was shortened by 7 bases and J by 0 bases, with 6 bases between the two germline ends. This CDR3 comprises 11 residues. Germline loops: CDR1 SQVTM, CDR2 ANQGSEA. The CDR3 nucleotides read TGCAGCGATGGGTTGAACACTGAAGCTTTCTTT. This gives the protein CSDGLNTEAFF.

This clonotype was seen many times. V and J are TRBV10-3 and TRBJ2-1; possibly TRBD1 for D (5 bases). Deletions cut 4 bases from V and 8 bases from J, with 12 bases between. This CDR3 has 13 residues. The germline CDR1 and CDR2 sequences are ENHRY and SYGVKD. The CDR3 coding sequence is TGTGCCATCAGTGCAGGGCAAAAGGATGAGCAGTTCTTC. It translates to CAISAGQKDEQFF.

This clonotype was recorded a few times. The chain is built from TRBV29-1 and TRBJ2-1, with D uncertain. Trimming stripped 7 bases from V and 4 bases from J, with 11 bases between. The CDR3 loop spans 12 amino acids. Germline V gene data show CDR1 as SQVTM and CDR2 as ANQGSEA. Here the CDR3 reads CSAKVGYNEQFF. CDR3 DNA sequence: TGCAGCGCCAAAGTCGGGTACAATGAGCAGTTCTTC.

This clonotype turned up a few times. CDR3: CASSLGTSGGRTDTQYF. The CDR3 DNA follows: TGTGCCAGCAGCTTAGGGACTAGCGGGGGGCGTACAGATACGCAGTATTTT. V is TRBV7-2 and J is TRBJ2-3; TRBD2 aligns across 14 bases. Per germline, CDR1 SGHTA and CDR2 FQGNSA. After removal of 1 base from V and 3 bases from J, the junction contained 3 bases not matched to a gene. This CDR3 contains 17 residues.

There are many counts of this clonotype. The V gene is TRBV20-1, the J gene TRBJ2-2; the D gene is possibly TRBD1 (7 bases). Germline assignment: CDR1 DFQATT and CDR2 SNEGSKA (reference sequence). The CDR3 is made up of 15 amino acids. The ends were cut back, 2 bases at V and 3 bases at J, with 13 bases in the middle. CDR3 in DNA: TGCAGTGCTAGACGGGGGACAGCCGACACCGGGGAGCTGTTTTTT. Translated, it gives CSARRGTADTGELFF.

The CDR3 here is CASSRQGVIDTQYF. The CDR3 DNA reads as TGTGCCAGCAGCCGACAGGGGGTGATAGATACGCAGTATTTT. The chain joins TRBV7-2 to TRBJ2-3; 9 nucleotides match TRBD1. Germline trimming cut 5 bases from V and 5 bases from J; bases unmatched to any gene: 5. This CDR3 has 14 residues. The germline V gene has CDR1 SGHTA and CDR2 FQGNSA.

J is TRBJ2-5 and V is TRBV12-3 or TRBV12-4, with TRBD2 as a possible D gene (5 bases). The CDR3 consists of 15 residues. Trimming stripped 8 bases from V and 4 bases from J, with 20 bases between. The CDR3 here is CASGLARTRGETQYF. DNA for the CDR3: TGTGCCAGCGGGTTAGCGCGAACCCGGGGAGAGACCCAGTACTTC.

The chain carries TRBV7-2 and TRBJ2-5; no reliable D call. Germline V lookup: CDR1 SGHTA, CDR2 FQGNSA. The length of the CDR3 is 14 residues. The V gene lost 5 bases and the J gene lost 4 bases, with 14 bases spanning the gap. The DNA of the CDR3 is TGTGCCAGCAGCCCGGACCTGGCCCCAGAGACCCAGTACTTC. Protein product: CASSPDLAPETQYF.

This clonotype was seen repeatedly, ten times or more. The chain links TRBV29-1 to TRBJ2-1; 8 bases are a match to TRBD2. CDR1 is SQVTM, CDR2 ANQGSEA, per germline. The CDR3 extends over 15 amino acids. Trimming cost V 6 bases and J 3 bases; bases outside gene matches: 10. CDR3 protein: CSVLGASGYYNEQFF. CDR3 DNA: TGCAGCGTCTTAGGGGCTAGCGGGTACTACAATGAGCAGTTCTTC.

This clonotype appeared many times. The J gene is TRBJ2-3, the V gene TRBV12-3 or TRBV12-4; 7 bases are shared with TRBD1. The V segment lost 4 bases and the J segment 1 base; nucleotides outside the gene matches: 5. The CDR3 totals 15 residues. The DNA for the CDR3 is TGTGCCAGCAGTTCGACAGGGTCGGGCACAGATACGCAGTATTTT. Its protein is CASSSTGSGTDTQYF.

This clonotype was seen at least ten times. The gene calls are TRBV5-1 and TRBJ1-1; no clear D gene. The germline V and J ends were trimmed by 7 bases and 1 base, with 14 bases remaining between them. Germline values: CDR1 SGHRS, CDR2 YFSETQ. The CDR3 is 14 residues long. The CDR3 nucleotides are TGCGCCAGCCGCCCGGAGGGTGGGAACACTGAAGCTTTCTTT. Protein sequence: CASRPEGGNTEAFF.

This clonotype was counted many times. The chain combines TRBV12-3 or TRBV12-4 with TRBJ2-7, with 9 nucleotides matching TRBD1. J gave up 3 bases and V 3 bases, and 6 bases lay outside the gene matches. The CDR3 length is 15 residues. The CDR3 sequence is CASSLHGTGNYEQYF. In DNA, the CDR3 is TGTGCCAGCAGTTTGCATGGGACAGGGAACTACGAGCAGTACTTC.

This clonotype has a handful of counts. The V call is TRBV12-3 or TRBV12-4, the J call TRBJ2-3, with D hard to call. Trimming shortened V by 5 bases and J by 10 bases, and 13 bases separated the two germline ends. The CDR3 is 12 residues long. CDR3 sequence reads: CASSPQFLPQYF. The CDR3 DNA reads as TGTGCCAGCAGTCCGCAGTTCCTTCCGCAGTATTTT.

The rearrangement links TRBV20-1 to TRBJ2-5; 8 bases align to TRBD1. Germline-derived CDR1 and CDR2 are DFQATT and SNEGSKA (reference sequence). The trim removed 6 bases at V and 5 bases at J, leaving 11 bases unmatched. The length of the CDR3 is 14 residues. As DNA, the CDR3 is TGCAGTGCGAATGACAGGGGAGGAAGGGAGACCCAGTACTTC. This translates into CSANDRGGRETQYF.

There are a few counts of this clonotype. As DNA, the CDR3 is TGTGCCAGCAGCCCCGGGACGGCCGGGTACGAGCAGTACTTC. This encodes CASSPGTAGYEQYF. The chain combines TRBV9 with TRBJ2-7, with D possibly called TRBD1 or TRBD2 (5 bases each). From germline, CDR1 is SGDLS and CDR2 YYNGEE. The CDR3 length is 14 residues. V was cut by 4 bases and J by 4 bases, with 15 bases left in between.

The CDR3 here is CASSHGTSTYEQYF. The CDR3 DNA sequence: TGTGCCAGCAGCCACGGGACATCAACCTACGAGCAGTACTTC. V is TRBV11-2 and J is TRBJ2-7; the D gene is possibly TRBD1 (6 bases). The CDR3 covers 14 residues. Trimming removed 5 bases at V and 2 bases at J, with 13 bases between. Germline V lookup: CDR1 SGHAT, CDR2 FQNNGV.

This clonotype occurred many times. For the CDR3, the DNA is TGTGCCAGCTTGGGACTAGCGGGATACAATGAGCAGTTCTTC. Its translation is CASLGLAGYNEQFF. V is TRBV6-2 or TRBV6-3 and J is TRBJ2-1; TRBD2 matches 13 bases. The CDR3 has 14 amino acids. CDR1 is MNHEY and CDR2 is SVGEGT in the germline V gene. Losses at the gene ends were 8 bases for V and 4 bases for J; bases not matched to a gene: 2.

The chain couples TRBV28 to TRBJ2-5; 8 nucleotides agree with TRBD1. The CDR3 has 13 amino acids. Trimming cost V 10 bases and J 7 bases; bases outside gene matches: 11. The germline V gene encodes CDR1 MDHEN and CDR2 SYDVKM. The CDR3 is CAIAGGELVTQYF. As DNA, the CDR3 is TGTGCCATCGCAGGGGGCGAATTAGTGACCCAGTACTTC.

Ten or more counts support this clonotype. This rearrangement joins TRBV20-1 to TRBJ2-7; D is possibly TRBD1 or TRBD2 (5 bases each). The V gene's germline CDR1 is DFQATT and CDR2 SNEGSKA (reference sequence). The V and J ends lost 3 bases and 1 base respectively, with 13 bases between them. The CDR3 sequence is 14 residues long. The CDR3 DNA is TGCAGTGCTAGCGGGGACGCGGCGTCCTACGAGCAGTACTTC. Translation: CSASGDAASYEQYF.

This clonotype occurred a few times. CDR3 nucleotides: TGTGCCAGCAGCTGGGCCGCGCGGAATAATTCACCCCTCCACTTT. Translated, it gives CASSWAARNNSPLHF. This rearrangement joins TRBV11-2 to TRBJ1-6; no clear D gene. Trimming shortened V by 4 bases and J by 5 bases, and 12 bases separated the two germline ends. The CDR3 length is 15 residues. Per the germline V gene, CDR1 is SGHAT and CDR2 is FQNNGV. Using reference TRBV11-2 and TRBJ1-6 for the parts outside the CDR3, the full variable domain is EAGVAQSPRYKIIEKRQSVAFWCNPISGHATLYWYQQILGQGPKLLIQFQNNGVVDDSQLPKDRFSAERLKGVDSTLKIQPAKLEDSAVYLCASSWAARNNSPLHFGNGTRLTVT.

This clonotype has at least ten counts. CDR3 sequence: CASTTRTSGSYEQYF. As DNA, the CDR3 is TGTGCCAGCACCACCAGGACTAGCGGCTCCTACGAGCAGTACTTC. The V gene is TRBV6-2 or TRBV6-3, the J gene TRBJ2-7, with TRBD2 identical over 10 bases. Germline V CDR1 and CDR2: MNHEY, SVGEGT. The CDR3 runs 15 residues. Unmatched junction bases numbered 6, after V lost 7 bases and J lost 0 bases.

This clonotype was detected a few times. In this CDR3 the conserved last residue, phenylalanine or tryptophan, is missing, so a read error is likely. This chain links TRBV10-3 with TRBJ2-3; TRBD2 agrees at 14 bases. Losses at the gene ends were 6 bases for V and 4 bases for J; bases not matched to a gene: 6. Germline CDR1 and CDR2: ENHRY and SYGVKD. The CDR3 totals 16 residues. The CDR3, as DNA: TGTGCCATCAGGCCGGGACTAGCGGGAGAGTCAGATACGCAGTATCTT. Amino acid sequence: CAIRPGLAGESDTQYL.

This clonotype was found a few times. V is TRBV7-2 and J is TRBJ2-1; D is perhaps TRBD2 (6 bases). Germline V gene sequence: CDR1 SGHTA, CDR2 FQGNSA. CDR3 length equals 12 residues. Trimming removed 4 bases from V and 6 bases from J, with 7 bases in between. CDR3 sequence (DNA): TGTGCCAGCAGCTGGGACTTCAATGAGCAGTTCTTC. Amino acids: CASSWDFNEQFF.

The chain employs TRBV9 and TRBJ2-7, with TRBD2 matching over 8 bases. Germline V gives CDR1 SGDLS, CDR2 YYNGEE. The CDR3 totals 15 residues. J lost 2 bases, V lost 0 bases, and 4 bases had no gene match. DNA for the CDR3: TGTGCCAGCAGCGTAGGAGGGACTAGAACCTACGAGCAGTACTTC. Translating gives CASSVGGTRTYEQYF. Looking up the rest from reference TRBV9 and TRBJ2-7 gives the full variable domain: DSGVTQTPKHLITATGQRVTLRCSPRSGDLSVYWYQQSLDQGLQFLIQYYNGEERAKGNILERFSAQQFPDLHSELNLSSLELGDSALYFCASSVGGTRTYEQYFGPGTRLTVT.

This chain uses TRBV12-3 or TRBV12-4 with TRBJ1-5, with TRBD1 matching over 7 bases. V gave up 3 bases and J gave up 4 bases; unmatched junction bases: 12. This CDR3 is 17 amino acids long. The CDR3 reads CASSLGGLRTGNQPQHF. The DNA of the CDR3 is TGTGCCAGCAGTTTGGGGGGTCTTCGGACAGGAAATCAGCCCCAGCATTTT.

The J gene is TRBJ2-1, the V gene TRBV19; TRBD1 aligns across 11 bases. The CDR3 runs to 15 residues. The V segment lost 3 bases and the J segment 8 bases; nucleotides outside the gene matches: 6. Germline V gene lookup returns CDR1 LNHDA and CDR2 SQIVND (reference sequence). The chain's CDR3 is CASSIFGQGAYEQFF. In nucleotides, the CDR3 is TGTGCCAGTAGTATCTTTGGACAGGGGGCCTATGAGCAGTTCTTC. The full variable domain, with the rest looked up from reference TRBV19 and TRBJ2-1, is DGGITQSPKYLFRKEGQNVTLSCEQNLNHDAMYWYRQDPGQGLRLIYYSQIVNDFQKGDIAEGYSVSREKKESFPLTVTSAQKNPTAFYLCASSIFGQGAYEQFFGPGTRLTVL.

The gene calls are TRBV5-6 and TRBJ2-5; 9 bases map to TRBD1. The ends lost 4 bases at V and 5 bases at J; junction bases unmatched: 6. Per the germline V gene, CDR1 is SGHDT and CDR2 is YYEEEE. The CDR3 totals 14 residues. CDR3: CASSMGTGRETQYF. The CDR3, as DNA: TGTGCCAGCAGCATGGGGACAGGGCGGGAGACCCAGTACTTC.

V is TRBV28 and J is TRBJ2-3, with D hard to call. The ends were cut back, 7 bases at V and 2 bases at J, with 10 bases in the middle. CDR1 and CDR2 from the germline V gene are MDHEN and SYDVKM. The CDR3 runs to 13 residues. The CDR3 reads CASNEENTDTQYF. CDR3 coding DNA: TGTGCCAGCAATGAGGAAAACACAGATACGCAGTATTTT.

This clonotype was seen a handful of times. The V call is TRBV5-1, the J call TRBJ1-1, with TRBD1 matching over 7 bases. Germline V gene lookup returns CDR1 SGHRS and CDR2 YFSETQ. CDR3 length equals 16 residues. V was pared by 0 bases and J by 3 bases, with 8 bases of the junction left unmatched. The CDR3: CASSLARQGRDTEAFF. DNA of the CDR3: TGCGCCAGCAGCTTGGCCCGACAGGGCCGGGACACTGAAGCTTTCTTT.